The T cell receptor (beta chain) described here comes from a study of blood T cell repertoires in COVID-19. Study information: Recovered Cohort 3 donors showed two negative PCRs, clearance, or symptom resolution.

V lost 2 bases to trimming and J lost 5 bases; unmatched junction nucleotides: 9. Germline V gene data show CDR1 as MDHEN and CDR2 as SYDVKM. There are 16 residues in the CDR3. Clones were read by immunoSEQ multiplex PCR, and TCRdb kept only the in-frame ones, dropping some. Of 200,000 or so clones listed, around nine tenths were seen once; the top ten hold 5.5% to 8.5%. The clonotype comes from a man aged 25-45 years in a cohort exposed to, infected with or recovered from COVID-19 (not recorded which). This chain links TRBV28 with TRBJ2-7; 10 bases map to TRBD1. Source material: PBMCs or T cells enriched from blood (not recorded which). The CDR3 DNA follows: TGTGCCAGCAGTTTACTCCTTGGGACAGGGGCCAACGAGCAGTACTTC. Translated: CASSLLLGTGANEQYF. Drawing the rest from reference TRBV28 and TRBJ2-7, the complete variable domain is DVKVTQSSRYLVKRTGEKVFLECVQDMDHENMFWYRQDPGLGLRLIYFSYDVKMKEKGDIPEGYSVSREKKERFSLILESASTNQTSMYLCASSLLLGTGANEQYFGPGTRLTVT.